This TCR beta chain was captured in a study of CD8 T cells in ankylosing spondylitis. This clonotype was recorded many times. The antigen is undetermined. Preparation of TCR beta libraries was done by quantitative 5'-RACE with molecular barcodes. Each CDR3 protein gets one entry after TCRdb re-called the 5' RACE reads with MiXCR. The sample includes 130,000 or so distinct CDR3 sequences, about 6.4% of them seen just once. Germline V gene sequence: CDR1 GTSNPN, CDR2 SVGIG (reference sequence). The CDR3 runs 13 residues. Trimming took off 2 bases at V and 5 bases at J, with 13 bases between the two ends. Study results and caveats: Disease-linked clones reportedly concentrated significantly in matched ankylosing spondylitis synovial fluid. CD8+ cells made up the disease-linked clones, which were relatively rare in peripheral blood. Ankylosing spondylitis blood appeared to carry a characteristic TCR beta motif of roughly 8 highly homologous variants.

Sequencing was done on a sample of blood, either unsorted or a sorted T cell fraction (not recorded which). The TCR comes from a male donor with ankylosing spondylitis or in good health (not recorded which). J is TRBJ2-7 and V is TRBV30; D not certain. The CDR3 sequence is CAWSSRAVDEQYF. Here the CDR3 DNA reads TGTGCCTGGAGTAGCCGGGCGGTGGACGAGCAGTACTTC.